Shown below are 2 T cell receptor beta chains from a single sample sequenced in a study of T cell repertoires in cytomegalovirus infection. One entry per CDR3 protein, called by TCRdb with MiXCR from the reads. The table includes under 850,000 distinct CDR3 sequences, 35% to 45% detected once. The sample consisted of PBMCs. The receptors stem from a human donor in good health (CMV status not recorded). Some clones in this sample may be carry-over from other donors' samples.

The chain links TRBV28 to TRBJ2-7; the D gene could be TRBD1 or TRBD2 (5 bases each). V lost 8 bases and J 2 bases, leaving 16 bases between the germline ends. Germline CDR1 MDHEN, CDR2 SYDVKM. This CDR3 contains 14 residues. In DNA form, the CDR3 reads TGTGCCAGCTTCGGAGGCAGGGCGACCTACGAGCAGTACTTC. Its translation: CASFGGRATYEQYF.

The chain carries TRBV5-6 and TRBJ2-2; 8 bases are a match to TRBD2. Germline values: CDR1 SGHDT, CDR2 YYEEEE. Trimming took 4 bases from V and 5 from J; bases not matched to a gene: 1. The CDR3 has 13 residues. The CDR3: CASSAGGTGELFF. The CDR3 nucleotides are TGTGCCAGCAGCGCGGGGGGAACCGGGGAGCTGTTTTTT.